The 7 T cell receptor beta chains presented below share a single source sample, sequenced in a study of cytomegalovirus exposure and HLA in healthy donors. The PCR was carried out with 60 Vbeta primers and 13 Jbeta primers. Using immunoSEQ multiplex PCR, the repertoire was profiled, and TCRdb retains in-frame clones only, with some absent. The sample yields more than 100,000 clones, approximately 84% seen once. Sequences were obtained from PBMCs. These receptors were obtained from a man over 45 in good health and CMV-seronegative.

The rearrangement links TRBV5-1 to TRBJ1-5; D is perhaps TRBD1 (6 bases). Per the germline V gene, CDR1 is SGHRS and CDR2 is YFSETQ. This CDR3 is 17 amino acids long. V was clipped by 0 bases and J by 5 bases, with 18 bases between them. In nucleotides, the CDR3 is TGCGCCAGCAGCTTGGCCACTCAGGGGCGTTCCTATCAGCCCCAGCATTTT. Its protein is CASSLATQGRSYQPQHF.

The gene calls are TRBV4-2 and TRBJ1-6; no clear D gene. Trimming removed 0 bases at V and 7 bases at J, with 10 bases between. Germline values: CDR1 LGHNA, CDR2 YNFKEQ. The CDR3 has 15 residues. CDR3 in DNA: TGTGCCAGCAGCCAAGATAGTGGAGCGAATTCACCCCTCCACTTT. It specifies CASSQDSGANSPLHF.

The rearrangement uses TRBV19 and TRBJ1-4; D uncertain. Trimming pared 9 bases from V and 7 bases from J, leaving 15 bases between. Germline V gene lookup returns CDR1 LNHDA and CDR2 SQIVND (reference sequence). CDR3 length equals 13 residues. Here the CDR3 reads CASAEGNGEKLFF. The DNA of the CDR3 is TGTGCCAGCGCCGAGGGAAACGGTGAAAAACTGTTTTTT.

The V gene is TRBV27, the J gene TRBJ1-1, with D perhaps TRBD1 (6 bases). The V gene lost 4 bases and the J gene lost 7 bases, with 19 bases spanning the gap. CDR1 is MNHEY, CDR2 SMNVEV, per germline (reference sequence). The CDR3 is 15 residues long. The chain's CDR3 is CASSSYREGDYEAFF. Written as DNA, the CDR3 is TGTGCCAGCAGTTCGTACAGGGAAGGAGACTATGAAGCTTTCTTT.

The table lists this clone with a count of one. The V gene is TRBV4-3, the J gene TRBJ2-7; 8 bases line up with TRBD2. Trimming cost V 6 bases and J 2 bases; bases outside gene matches: 9. Per germline, CDR1 LGHNA and CDR2 YSLEER. CDR3 size: 15 residues. The CDR3 DNA is TGCGCCAGCAGTCCAGGTGCGGGAGGCACCTACGAGCAGTACTTC. This sequence encodes CASSPGAGGTYEQYF.

The gene calls are TRBV18 and TRBJ2-2; D is unresolved. The germline V gene has CDR1 KGHSH and CDR2 LQKENI. This CDR3 has 15 amino acids. V was cut by 4 bases and J by 5 bases, with 14 bases left in between. This chain's CDR3 is CASSRSQRLTGELFF. DNA of the CDR3: TGTGCCAGCTCACGTTCGCAGCGTCTTACCGGGGAGCTGTTTTTT.

V gene TRBV6-1 combines with J gene TRBJ2-4, with 7 bases lining up with TRBD1. CDR1 is MNHNS, CDR2 SASEGT, per germline. The CDR3 is 17 residues long. The trim removed 1 base at V and 4 bases at J, leaving 10 bases unmatched. CDR3 protein: CASSEVGRGQFKNIQYF. The CDR3 nucleotides are TGTGCCAGCAGTGAAGTCGGTCGGGGACAGTTTAAAAACATTCAGTACTTC.